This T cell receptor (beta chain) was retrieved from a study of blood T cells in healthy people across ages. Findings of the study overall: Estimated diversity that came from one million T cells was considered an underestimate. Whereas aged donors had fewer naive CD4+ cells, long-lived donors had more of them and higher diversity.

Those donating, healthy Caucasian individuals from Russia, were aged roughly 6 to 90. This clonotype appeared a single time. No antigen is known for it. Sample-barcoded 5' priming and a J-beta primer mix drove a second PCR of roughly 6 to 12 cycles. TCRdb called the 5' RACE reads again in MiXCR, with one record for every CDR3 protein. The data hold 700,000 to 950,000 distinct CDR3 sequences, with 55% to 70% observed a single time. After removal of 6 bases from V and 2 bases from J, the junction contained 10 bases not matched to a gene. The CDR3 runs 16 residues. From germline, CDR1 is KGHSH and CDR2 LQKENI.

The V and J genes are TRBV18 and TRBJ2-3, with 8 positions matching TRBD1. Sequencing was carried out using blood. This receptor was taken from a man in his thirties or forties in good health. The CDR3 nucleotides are TGTGCCAGCTCTCCGGTACAGGGGGTTCACACAGATACGCAGTATTTT. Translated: CASSPVQGVHTDTQYF. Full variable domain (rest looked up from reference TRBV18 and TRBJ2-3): NAGVMQNPRHLVRRRGQEARLRCSPMKGHSHVYWYRQLPEEGLKFMVYLQKENIIDESGMPKERFSAEFPKEGPSILRIQQVVRGDSAAYFCASSPVQGVHTDTQYFGPGTRLTVL.